The present T cell receptor (beta chain) was sequenced within a study of blood T cell repertoires in COVID-19. Study-level information: The study drew acute and convalescent COVID-19 samples from the United States, Italy and Spain. Sample material is recorded as cDNA or gDNA derived from T cells, B-cell-depleted T cells, or PBMCs.

CDR1 and CDR2 (germline): SEHNR, FQNEAQ (reference sequence). Trimming took 2 bases from V and 3 from J; bases not matched to a gene: 1. The CDR3 covers 14 residues. The data were produced by immunoSEQ multiplex PCR, yet TCRdb's version contains in-frame clones alone and is incomplete. This sample carries tens of thousands of clones, around four fifths of them seen once, and the ten largest clones take roughly 5%. J is TRBJ2-1 and V is TRBV7-9; TRBD1 matches 7 bases. This receptor was taken from a man in his forties or fifties with active COVID-19. Source material: peripheral blood. CDR3 protein: CASSLPGGYNEQFF. The CDR3 DNA follows: TGTGCCAGCAGCTTACCAGGGGGCTACAATGAGCAGTTCTTC.